This T cell receptor beta chain came from a study of T cell changes during pregnancy in multiple sclerosis. Germline-derived CDR1 and CDR2 are ENHRY and SYGVKD. The length of the CDR3 is 16 residues. Trimming at V came to 3 bases and at J to 3 bases, leaving 5 bases not matched to a gene. TCRdb's copy holds only in-frame clones and misses some; the assay was immunoSEQ multiplex PCR. The sample has about 93,000 clones; 92% are singletons. J is TRBJ2-7 and V is TRBV10-3, with TRBD2 matching over 13 bases. Material: peripheral blood, obtained after pregnancy. The source of this sequence is a female donor with multiple sclerosis, enrolled in a pregnancy study. CDR3 sequence reads: CAISDPGTSGNYEQYF. The DNA of the CDR3 is TGTGCCATCAGTGACCCAGGGACTAGCGGGAACTACGAGCAGTACTTC.